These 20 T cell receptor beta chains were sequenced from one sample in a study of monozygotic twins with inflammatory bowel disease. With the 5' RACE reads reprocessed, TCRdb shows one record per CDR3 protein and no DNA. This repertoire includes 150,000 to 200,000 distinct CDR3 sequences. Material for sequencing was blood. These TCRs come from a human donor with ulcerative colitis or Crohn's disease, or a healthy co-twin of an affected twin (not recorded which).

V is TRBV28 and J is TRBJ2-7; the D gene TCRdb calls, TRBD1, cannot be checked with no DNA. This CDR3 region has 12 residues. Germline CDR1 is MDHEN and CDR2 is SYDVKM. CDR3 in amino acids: CASGTGDHEQYF.

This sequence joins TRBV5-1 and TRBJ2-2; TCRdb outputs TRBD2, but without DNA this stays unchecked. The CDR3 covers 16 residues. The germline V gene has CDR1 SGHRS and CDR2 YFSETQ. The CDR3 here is CASNRAGASVDGELFF.

This CDR3 reads CASSLQGSEGYTF. V and J are TRBV5-1 and TRBJ1-2; lacking DNA, the TRBD1 call made by TCRdb goes unchecked. Germline-derived CDR1 and CDR2 are SGHRS and YFSETQ. CDR3 length: 13 residues. Variable domain in full (rest from reference TRBV5-1 and TRBJ1-2): KAGVTQTPRYLIKTRGQQVTLSCSPISGHRSVSWYQQTPGQGLQFLFEYFSETQRNKGNFPGRFSGRQFSNSRSEMNVSTLELGDSALYLCASSLQGSEGYTFGSGTRLTVV.

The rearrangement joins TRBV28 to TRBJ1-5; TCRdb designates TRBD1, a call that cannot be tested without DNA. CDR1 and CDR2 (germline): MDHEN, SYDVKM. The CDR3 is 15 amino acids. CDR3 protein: CASSTGDNSNQPQHF. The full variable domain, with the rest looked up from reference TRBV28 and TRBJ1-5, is DVKVTQSSRYLVKRTGEKVFLECVQDMDHENMFWYRQDPGLGLRLIYFSYDVKMKEKGDIPEGYSVSREKKERFSLILESASTNQTSMYLCASSTGDNSNQPQHFGDGTRLSIL.

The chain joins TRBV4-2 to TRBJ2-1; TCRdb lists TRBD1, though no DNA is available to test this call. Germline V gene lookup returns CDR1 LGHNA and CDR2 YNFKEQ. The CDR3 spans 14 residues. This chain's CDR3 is CASSQPGQGDEQFF.

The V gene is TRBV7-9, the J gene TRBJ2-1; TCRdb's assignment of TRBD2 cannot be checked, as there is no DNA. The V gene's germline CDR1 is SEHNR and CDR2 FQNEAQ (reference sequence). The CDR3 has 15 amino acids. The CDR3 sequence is CASSLVLAGGDEQFF.

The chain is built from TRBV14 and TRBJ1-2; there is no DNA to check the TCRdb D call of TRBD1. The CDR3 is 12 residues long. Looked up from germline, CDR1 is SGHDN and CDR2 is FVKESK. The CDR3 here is CASSPRQDGYTF.

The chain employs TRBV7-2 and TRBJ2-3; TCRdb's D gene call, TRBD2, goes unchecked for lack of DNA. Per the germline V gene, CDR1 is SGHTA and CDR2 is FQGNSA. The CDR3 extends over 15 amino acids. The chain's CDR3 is CASTPQRQSTDTQYF.

CDR3 sequence reads: CASRRGQGAGELFF. The rearrangement uses TRBV5-6 and TRBJ2-2; checking the TCRdb D call of TRBD1 is not possible without DNA. This CDR3 is built from 14 residues. Germline loops: CDR1 SGHDT, CDR2 YYEEEE. Full variable domain (remainder filled in from reference TRBV5-6 and TRBJ2-2): DAGVTQSPTHLIKTRGQQVTLRCSPKSGHDTVSWYQQALGQGPQFIFQYYEEEERQRGNFPDRFSGHQFPNYSSELNVNALLLGDSALYLCASRRGQGAGELFFGEGSRLTVL.

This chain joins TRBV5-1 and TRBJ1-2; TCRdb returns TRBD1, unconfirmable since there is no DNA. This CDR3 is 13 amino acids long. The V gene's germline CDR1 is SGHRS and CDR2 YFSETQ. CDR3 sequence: CASSLDRTYGYTF.

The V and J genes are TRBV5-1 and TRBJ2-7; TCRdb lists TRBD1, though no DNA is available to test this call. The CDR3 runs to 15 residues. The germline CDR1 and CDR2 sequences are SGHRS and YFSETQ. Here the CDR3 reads CASSLRQGPGYEQYF.

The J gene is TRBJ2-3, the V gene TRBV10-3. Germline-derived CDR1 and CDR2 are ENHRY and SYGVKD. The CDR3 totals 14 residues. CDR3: CAVLRGGCADTQYF.

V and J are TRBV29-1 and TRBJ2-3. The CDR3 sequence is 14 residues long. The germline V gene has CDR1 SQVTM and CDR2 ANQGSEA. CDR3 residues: CSSAVGASTDTQYF.

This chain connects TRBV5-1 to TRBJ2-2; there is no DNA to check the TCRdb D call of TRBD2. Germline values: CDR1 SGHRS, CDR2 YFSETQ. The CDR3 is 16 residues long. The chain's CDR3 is CASSLIAESLGIQLFF.

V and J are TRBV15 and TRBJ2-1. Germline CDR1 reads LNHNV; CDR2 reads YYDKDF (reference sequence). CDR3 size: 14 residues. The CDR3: CATSRELTNSEQFF. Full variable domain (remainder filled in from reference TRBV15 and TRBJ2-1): DAMVIQNPRYQVTQFGKPVTLSCSQTLNHNVMYWYQQKSSQAPKLLFHYYDKDFNNEADTPDNFQSRRPNTSFCFLDIRSPGLGDTAMYLCATSRELTNSEQFFGPGTRLTVL.

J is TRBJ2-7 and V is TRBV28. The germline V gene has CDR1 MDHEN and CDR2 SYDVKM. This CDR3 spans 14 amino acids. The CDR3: CASSYTGISYEQYF.

This CDR3 is CSATGWESYEQYF. The chain uses TRBV20-1 and TRBJ2-7; checking the TCRdb D call of TRBD2 is not possible without DNA. The CDR3 sequence is 13 residues long. Germline V gene lookup returns CDR1 DFQATT and CDR2 SNEGSKA (reference sequence).

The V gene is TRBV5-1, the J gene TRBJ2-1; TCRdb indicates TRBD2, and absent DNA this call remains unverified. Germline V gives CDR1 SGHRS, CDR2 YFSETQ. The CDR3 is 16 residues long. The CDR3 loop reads CASSGESRLEGNEQFF.

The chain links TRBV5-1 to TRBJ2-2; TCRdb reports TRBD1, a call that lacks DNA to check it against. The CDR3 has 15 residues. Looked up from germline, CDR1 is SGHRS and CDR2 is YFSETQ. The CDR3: CASNPPSGRTGELFF.

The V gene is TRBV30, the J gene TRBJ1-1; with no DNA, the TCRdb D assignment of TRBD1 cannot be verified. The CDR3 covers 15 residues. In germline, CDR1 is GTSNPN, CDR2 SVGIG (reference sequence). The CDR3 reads CAWSSWGGQDTEAFF.